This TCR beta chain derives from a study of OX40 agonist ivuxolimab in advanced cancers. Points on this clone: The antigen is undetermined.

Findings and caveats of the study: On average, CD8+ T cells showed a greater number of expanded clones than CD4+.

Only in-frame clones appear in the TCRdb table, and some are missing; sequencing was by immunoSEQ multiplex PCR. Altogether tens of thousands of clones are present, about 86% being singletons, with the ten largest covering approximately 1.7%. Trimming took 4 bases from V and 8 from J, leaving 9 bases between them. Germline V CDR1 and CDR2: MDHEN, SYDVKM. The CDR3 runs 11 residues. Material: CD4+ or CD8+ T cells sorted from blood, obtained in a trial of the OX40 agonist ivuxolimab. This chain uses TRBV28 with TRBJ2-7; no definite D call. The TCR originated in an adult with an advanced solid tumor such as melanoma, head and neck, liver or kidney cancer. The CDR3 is CASSYKEKQYF. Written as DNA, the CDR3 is TGTGCCAGCAGTTATAAGGAAAAGCAGTACTTC.